Listed below are T cell receptor beta chains from one sample, sequenced in a study of T-cell memory formation after mild COVID-19. From the 5' RACE reads, TCRdb called clonotypes with MiXCR, one entry per CDR3 protein. Of approximately 150,000 distinct CDR3 sequences in the sample, about 5.5% were seen once. Source material: PBMCs or a T cell subset sorted from them (not recorded which). These receptors were obtained from an adult woman who had mild COVID-19 (a few samples of this study predate the infection). Cell type and time point are not known. The CDR3 runs from the conserved cysteine through the conserved F or W. Fields, in order: clone size, D gene, V gene, J gene, CDR3 DNA, CDR3 protein. The D gene is left open where the match is weak. A clone size is listed for some rows: how often the clone was seen (once, few, many), or a class if it is expanded.

many,-,TRBV5-1,TRBJ2-3,TGCGCCAGCAGCTTGGAGGGAGGTAGCACAGATACGCAGTATTTT,CASSLEGGSTDTQYF
few,TRBD1,TRBV19,TRBJ1-2,TGTGCCAGTAGTTCTTCCGGGACAGGGGCGGCCTATGGCTACACCTTC,CASSSSGTGAAYGYTF
few,TRBD1,TRBV12-3/TRBV12-4,TRBJ2-4,TGTGCCAGCAGCCTGGGGATCCGGACAGGGGGCCTAGCCAAAAACATTCAGTACTTC,CASSLGIRTGGLAKNIQYF
-,TRBD1,TRBV4-1,TRBJ2-7,TGCGCCAGCAGCCAAGGGACTCCCGGGACAGGGTTCTCCATGGTTTACGAGCAGTACTTC,CASSQGTPGTGFSMVYEQYF
many,-,TRBV27,TRBJ1-4,TGTGCCAGCAGGCGTACCAATGAAAAACTGTTTTTT,CASRRTNEKLFF
few,-,TRBV4-2,TRBJ2-3,TGTGCCAGCAGCCAAGAATTCCGGGGGGCCGGAGATACGCAGTATTTT,CASSQEFRGAGDTQYF
many,-,TRBV9,TRBJ2-1,TGTGCCAGCAGCGTAGGTAGCGTCAATGAGCAGTTCTTC,CASSVGSVNEQFF
many,TRBD2,TRBV24-1,TRBJ2-3,TGTGCCACCAGTGACCCCTCTAGCGGGAGGGCAGATACGCAGTATTTT,CATSDPSSGRADTQYF
few,-,TRBV9,TRBJ1-4,TGTGCCAGCAGCCCGTTGGGTGCCGGAGGTGAAAAACTGTTTTTT,CASSPLGAGGEKLFF
-,-,TRBV3-2,TRBJ1-2,TGTGCCAGCAGCCACCTTTTAGACCGCTATGGCTACACCTTC,CASSHLLDRYGYTF
-,TRBD2,TRBV9,TRBJ2-5,TGTGCCAGCAGACGAACTATCGGGACTAGCGGAGCGTACCAAGAGACCCAGTACTTC,CASRRTIGTSGAYQETQYF
many,-,TRBV5-1,TRBJ2-5,TGCGCCAGCAGCCTGGCCGCGATTAAAGAGACCCAGTACTTC,CASSLAAIKETQYF
-,-,TRBV3-1,TRBJ2-4,TGTGCCAGCAGCCACGAATGGGCAACACCTAACATTCAGTACTTC,CASSHEWATPNIQYF
-,-,TRBV12-3/TRBV12-4,TRBJ2-5,TGTGCCAGCAGCCATTACGGCGCGGGGCGGGAAGAGACCCAGTACTTC,CASSHYGAGREETQYF
few,TRBD2,TRBV12-5,TRBJ2-3,TGTGCTAGTGGTTTGGTAGAACTAGCGGGAGGACGAACGCAGTATTTT,CASGLVELAGGRTQYF
-,-,TRBV5-6,TRBJ2-1,TGTGCCAGCAGCTTACAAGGACTCCGAAACAATGAGCAGTTCTTC,CASSLQGLRNNEQFF
few,-,TRBV12-3/TRBV12-4,TRBJ2-4,TGTGCCAGCAGGGTCGGTTCGGGGGAGAAGGACATTCAGTACTTC,CASRVGSGEKDIQYF
-,-,TRBV5-1,TRBJ1-3,TGCGCCAGCAGCTTGGCGGCAGCCTCTGGAAACACCATATATTTT,CASSLAAASGNTIYF
few,TRBD2,TRBV4-1,TRBJ2-1,TGCGCCAGCAGGACTAGCGGGAGGTCGGATGAGCAGTTCTTC,CASRTSGRSDEQFF
many,-,TRBV5-1,TRBJ2-5,TGCGCCAGCAGCTTGGGACAGAGCGAGACCCAGTACTTC,CASSLGQSETQYF
-,TRBD1,TRBV11-2,TRBJ1-3,TGTGCCAGCAGCCAACCTTGGACAGGGCAAGGAAACACCATATATTTT,CASSQPWTGQGNTIYF
few,-,TRBV7-9,TRBJ2-4,TGTGCCAGCAGCTTACAGGGAAACATTCAGTACTTC,CASSLQGNIQYF
many,-,TRBV12-3/TRBV12-4,TRBJ2-1,TGTGCCAGCAGTTTAGGTGGGACGTCGCGAAATGAGCAGTTCTTC,CASSLGGTSRNEQFF
many,TRBD1,TRBV2,TRBJ1-5,TGTGCCAGCAGTGACCAGGGGGCAGGGAATCAGCCCCAGCATTTT,CASSDQGAGNQPQHF
few,-,TRBV5-5,TRBJ2-4,TGTGCCAGCAGCTTGGGTGTCCCCATTCAGTACTTC,CASSLGVPIQYF
many,TRBD2,TRBV29-1,TRBJ2-1,TGCAGCGTTGCTTTCGGGGGAGGGTTCTCCTACAATGAGCAGTTCTTC,CSVAFGGGFSYNEQFF
few,-,TRBV3-1,TRBJ2-1,TGTGCCAGCAGCCAAGACGGGAGAGGGTATACACAGGAGCAGTTCTTC,CASSQDGRGYTQEQFF
many,-,TRBV5-1,TRBJ2-1,TGCGCCAGCAGAGGGGGAGCGGGGGCAGGGGGAAATGAGCAGTTCTTC,CASRGGAGAGGNEQFF
few,-,TRBV30,TRBJ2-3,TGTGCCTGGATCCGAGGGGGGGATACGCAGTATTTT,CAWIRGGDTQYF
-,TRBD1,TRBV6-5,TRBJ2-3,TGTGCCAGCAGTTACACAGGGACAGGGACCGGAGATACGCAGTATTTT,CASSYTGTGTGDTQYF
-,-,TRBV29-1,TRBJ1-2,TGCAGCGTTGGGGGCCTCGGGACACCCCATGGCTACACCTTC,CSVGGLGTPHGYTF
few,-,TRBV5-6,TRBJ2-3,TGTGCCAGCAGCCCGGACAGTGATACGCAGTATTTT,CASSPDSDTQYF
few,-,TRBV7-2,TRBJ1-1,TGTGCCAGCAGCTTAGGCAGGGCGGGCACTGAAGCTTTCTTT,CASSLGRAGTEAFF
many,-,TRBV29-1,TRBJ2-5,TGCAGCGGGGATAAGAGCGAGACCCAGTACTTC,CSGDKSETQYF
-,TRBD1,TRBV24-1,TRBJ2-7,TGTGCCACCAGTGACCGGGACAGCCCCAGCTCCTACGAGCAGTACTTC,CATSDRDSPSSYEQYF
-,TRBD1,TRBV20-1,TRBJ2-4,TGCAGTGCTAGCGGACAGGGACACATTCAGTACTTC,CSASGQGHIQYF
many,TRBD2,TRBV11-2,TRBJ2-1,TGTGCCAGCAGCCCGGGCAGCGGGAGGGTCTATGAGCAGTTCTTC,CASSPGSGRVYEQFF